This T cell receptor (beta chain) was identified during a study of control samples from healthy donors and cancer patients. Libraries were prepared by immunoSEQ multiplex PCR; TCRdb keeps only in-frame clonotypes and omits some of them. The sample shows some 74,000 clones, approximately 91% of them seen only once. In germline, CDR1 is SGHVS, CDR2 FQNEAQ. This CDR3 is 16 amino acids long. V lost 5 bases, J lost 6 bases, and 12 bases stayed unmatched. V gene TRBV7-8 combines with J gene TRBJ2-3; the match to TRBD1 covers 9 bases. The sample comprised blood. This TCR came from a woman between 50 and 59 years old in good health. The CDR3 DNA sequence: TGTGCCAGCAGCGAAGACGGGACAGGGTATATGGATACGCAGTATTTT. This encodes CASSEDGTGYMDTQYF.